Each of the 27 T cell receptor beta chains below was sequenced from the same sample in a study of OX40 agonist ivuxolimab in advanced cancers. Clones were read by immunoSEQ multiplex PCR, and TCRdb kept only the in-frame ones, dropping some. Among tens of thousands of clones listed, 75% to 90% were seen once. The sample here was CD4+ or CD8+ T cells sorted from blood, taken in a trial of the OX40 agonist ivuxolimab. The receptors stem from an adult with an advanced solid tumor such as melanoma, head and neck, liver or kidney cancer.

This clone appeared a single time. The genes are TRBV27 and TRBJ1-1; the D gene is possibly TRBD1 (6 bases). V was trimmed by 6 bases and J by 0 bases, leaving 8 bases between them. CDR3 size: 13 residues. Germline CDR1 is MNHEY and CDR2 is SMNVEV (reference sequence). CDR3 coding DNA: TGTGCCAGCAGGTCAGGGGTGAACACTGAAGCTTTCTTT. Its protein is CASRSGVNTEAFF.

The V call is TRBV9, the J call TRBJ2-6, with D maybe TRBD1 (6 bases). Per germline, CDR1 SGDLS and CDR2 YYNGEE. The CDR3 totals 15 residues. Between the trimmed V and J ends, which lost 2 bases and 4 bases, there was a span of 10 bases. CDR3 loop: CASSVTGSGANVLTF. CDR3 nucleotides: TGTGCCAGCAGCGTTACAGGGTCCGGGGCCAACGTCCTGACTTTC.

This sequence joins TRBV7-9 and TRBJ2-7; D is ambiguous. The V and J ends lost 5 bases and 0 bases respectively, with 17 bases between them. This CDR3 region has 16 residues. From germline, CDR1 is SEHNR and CDR2 FQNEAQ (reference sequence). CDR3 in amino acids: CASSPPVAQYSYEQYF. The CDR3 DNA is TGTGCCAGCAGCCCCCCGGTTGCGCAATACTCCTACGAGCAGTACTTC.

CDR3 in amino acids: CASSLSLAKNIQYF. In DNA form, the CDR3 reads TGTGCCAGCAGCCTGAGTCTAGCCAAAAACATTCAGTACTTC. J is TRBJ2-4 and V is TRBV13; D call uncertain. CDR3 length: 14 residues. Looked up from germline, CDR1 is PRHDT and CDR2 is FYEKMQ (reference sequence). Trimming stripped 5 bases from V and 0 bases from J, with 8 bases between.

The chain joins TRBV19 to TRBJ1-1, with TRBD1 as a possible D gene (5 bases). The V gene's germline CDR1 is LNHDA and CDR2 SQIVND (reference sequence). Between the trimmed V and J ends, which lost 3 bases and 4 bases, there was a span of 15 bases. This CDR3 is 15 amino acids long. The CDR3 spells CASSMGGLRRTEAFF. DNA for the CDR3: TGTGCCAGTAGTATGGGGGGTCTACGTCGCACTGAAGCTTTCTTT.

V and J are TRBV6-6 and TRBJ1-2, with D uncertain. Trimming left V 7 bases short and J 4 bases short, with 10 bases between. The CDR3 runs 12 residues. Germline CDR1 is MNHNY and CDR2 is SVGAGI (reference sequence). Written as DNA, the CDR3 is TGTGCCAGCATGGAGGGAAGCTATGGCTACACCTTC. Its translation: CASMEGSYGYTF.

This clone was observed a few times. The chain employs TRBV27 and TRBJ2-7; no reliable D call. CDR1 is MNHEY and CDR2 is SMNVEV in the germline V gene (reference sequence). There are 13 residues in the CDR3. V was cut by 5 bases and J by 12 bases, with 20 bases left in between. The CDR3 sequence is CASSASGPSRGYF. The DNA of the CDR3 is TGTGCCAGCAGTGCTTCCGGGCCTTCCAGAGGGTACTTC.

The chain has TRBV5-1 and TRBJ2-1; tentative D call: TRBD1 (5 bases). Germline CDR1 SGHRS, CDR2 YFSETQ. Trimming took off 4 bases at V and 8 bases at J, with 10 bases between the two ends. CDR3 length: 12 residues. In DNA, the CDR3 is TGCGCCAGCAGCCTGGCAGGGTATGAGCAGTTCTTC. Protein product: CASSLAGYEQFF.

This sequence joins TRBV14 and TRBJ1-5, with D hard to call. Trimming took 0 bases from V and 6 from J, leaving 15 bases between them. CDR1 is SGHDN, CDR2 FVKESK, per germline. This CDR3 spans 16 amino acids. The CDR3 region has the DNA TGTGCCAGCAGCCAAGATTCCAGTATTTACACTCAGCCCCAGCATTTT. This codes for CASSQDSSIYTQPQHF.

This clone appeared a few times. V and J are TRBV6-6 and TRBJ1-2; D possibly corresponds to TRBD1 (6 bases). The V end was cut by 2 bases, the J end by 3 bases, with 13 bases between. Germline-derived CDR1 and CDR2 are MNHNY and SVGAGI (reference sequence). The CDR3 is made up of 15 amino acids. CDR3: CASSYPRGDYYGYTF. The DNA of the CDR3 is TGTGCCAGCAGTTACCCAAGGGGGGATTACTATGGCTACACCTTC.

The chain combines TRBV9 with TRBJ2-1; TRBD1 might be the D (6 bases). From germline, CDR1 is SGDLS and CDR2 YYNGEE. V lost 3 bases, J lost 3 bases, and 16 bases lay in between. The CDR3 sequence is 16 residues long. CDR3 sequence (DNA): TGTGCCAGCAGCGCCCTTATGGGACAAAGCTACAATGAGCAGTTCTTC. Translating gives CASSALMGQSYNEQFF.

This chain uses TRBV7-3 with TRBJ1-1, with D perhaps TRBD1 (6 bases). The CDR3 is 13 residues long. Per germline, CDR1 SGHTA and CDR2 FQGTGA. Between the trimmed V and J ends, which lost 6 bases and 7 bases, there was a span of 15 bases. The CDR3 is CASRSGEAGEAFF. The DNA of the CDR3 is TGTGCCAGCAGATCAGGGGAGGCGGGTGAAGCTTTCTTT. Based on the CDR3 plus reference TRBV7-3 and TRBJ1-1, the full variable domain is GAGVSQTPSNKVTEKGKYVELRCDPISGHTALYWYRQSLGQGPEFLIYFQGTGAADDSGLPNDRFFAVRPEGSVSTLKIQRTERGDSAVYLCASRSGEAGEAFFGQGTRLTVV.

This chain joins TRBV9 and TRBJ1-2; D remains ambiguous. This CDR3 is 12 amino acids long. From germline, CDR1 is SGDLS and CDR2 YYNGEE. V was shortened by 3 bases and J by 8 bases, with 11 bases between the two germline ends. CDR3 region: CASSEARGGYTF. The DNA for the CDR3 is TGTGCCAGCAGCGAGGCTAGAGGCGGCTACACCTTC.

V usage is TRBV15 and J usage is TRBJ1-3, with D perhaps TRBD1 (5 bases). V lost 4 bases to trimming and J lost 0 bases, with 10 bases between them. The CDR3 extends over 15 amino acids. The V gene's germline CDR1 is LNHNV and CDR2 YYDKDF (reference sequence). The DNA of the CDR3 is TGTGCCACCAGCATCACAGACAGCTCTGGAAACACCATATATTTT. Translated, it gives CATSITDSSGNTIYF.

The rearrangement links TRBV6-5 to TRBJ1-2; 7 nucleotides line up with TRBD1. V lost 7 bases to trimming and J lost 6 bases; unmatched junction nucleotides: 8. Germline-derived CDR1 and CDR2 are MNHEY and SVGAGI. This CDR3 has 13 amino acids. The CDR3 nucleotides are TGTGCCAGCACCCAAACAACAGGGGATGGCTACACCTTC. Translating it yields CASTQTTGDGYTF.

The chain links TRBV7-8 to TRBJ2-7, with unresolved D. The V gene's germline CDR1 is SGHVS and CDR2 FQNEAQ. V gave up 0 bases and J gave up 0 bases, with 12 bases separating them. This CDR3 contains 16 residues. Here the CDR3 DNA reads TGTGCCAGCAGCTTAGCAGAACCCTCCCTCTCCTACGAGCAGTACTTC. Protein: CASSLAEPSLSYEQYF.

The rearrangement joins TRBV4-1 to TRBJ2-1; D gene uncertain. This CDR3 has 15 amino acids. V lost 8 bases and J lost 2, with 16 bases in between. Germline CDR1 MGHRA, CDR2 YSYEKL. Here the CDR3 reads CASALNFNAYNEQFF. DNA of the CDR3: TGCGCCAGCGCCCTAAATTTTAACGCCTACAATGAGCAGTTCTTC.

V gene TRBV7-2 combines with J gene TRBJ2-5; no clear D gene. The J call is in doubt because the DNA end fits TRBJ2-7 better. Per the germline V gene, CDR1 is SGHTA and CDR2 is FQGNSA. The CDR3 is 12 residues long. The CDR3 reads CASSHQNYEQYF. CDR3 bases: TGTGCCAGCAGCCATCAAAACTACGAGCAGTACTTC.

This clone was observed at least ten times. This rearrangement joins TRBV7-8 to TRBJ2-1, with TRBD1 identical over 12 bases. The CDR3 totals 16 residues. After removal of 0 bases from V and 8 bases from J, the junction contained 5 bases not matched to a gene. Looked up from germline, CDR1 is SGHVS and CDR2 is FQNEAQ. CDR3 sequence reads: CASSLAGTGGFYEQFF. The CDR3 DNA is TGTGCCAGCAGCTTAGCCGGGACAGGGGGCTTCTATGAGCAGTTCTTC.

As DNA, the CDR3 is TGTGCCAGCAGCGTAGGACTAACGGACTACGAGCAGTACTTC. Its translation is CASSVGLTDYEQYF. The chain couples TRBV9 to TRBJ2-7, with a weak D call TRBD2 (5 bases). The V gene lost 0 bases and the J gene lost 3 bases, with 10 bases spanning the gap. The germline V gene encodes CDR1 SGDLS and CDR2 YYNGEE. The CDR3 loop spans 14 amino acids.

This chain links TRBV9 with TRBJ1-1; the match to TRBD1 covers 7 bases. V lost 3 bases to trimming and J lost 11 bases; unmatched junction nucleotides: 7. CDR3 size: 12 residues. CDR1 and CDR2 from the germline V gene are SGDLS and YYNGEE. Here the CDR3 reads CASSAPGQSAFF. The CDR3 nucleotides are TGTGCCAGCAGCGCTCCGGGACAGTCGGCTTTCTTT. The whole variable domain, remainder taken from reference TRBV9 and TRBJ1-1, is DSGVTQTPKHLITATGQRVTLRCSPRSGDLSVYWYQQSLDQGLQFLIQYYNGEERAKGNILERFSAQQFPDLHSELNLSSLELGDSALYFCASSAPGQSAFFGQGTRLTVV.

This chain uses TRBV30 with TRBJ2-7; 10 bases line up with TRBD2. The V gene end was trimmed by 4 bases and the J gene end by 1 base; junction bases not matched to a gene: 4. The CDR3 is 14 amino acids. CDR1 GTSNPN and CDR2 SVGIG come from the germline V gene (reference sequence). Here the CDR3 DNA reads TGTGCCTGGACGGGACTAGCGCCTTCCTACGAGCAGTACTTC. Its translation: CAWTGLAPSYEQYF.

The chain couples TRBV14 to TRBJ1-2; a weak D match, TRBD1 (6 bases). This CDR3 contains 16 residues. V lost 1 base, J lost 8 bases, and 20 bases lay in between. Germline CDR1 is SGHDN and CDR2 is FVKESK. The CDR3 here is CASSQGTGSRGEGYTF. Written as DNA, the CDR3 is TGTGCCAGCAGCCAAGGAACAGGGTCCCGGGGGGAGGGCTACACCTTC. The full variable domain, rest sourced from reference TRBV14 and TRBJ1-2, is EAGVTQFPSHSVIEKGQTVTLRCDPISGHDNLYWYRRVMGKEIKFLLHFVKESKQDESGMPNNRFLAERTGGTYSTLKVQPAELEDSGVYFCASSQGTGSRGEGYTFGSGTRLTVV.

The CDR3 nucleotides are TGTGCCAGCAGTGACACAGGGCCGAGGGAATACGAGCAGTACTTC. Its protein is CASSDTGPREYEQYF. V gene TRBV27 combines with J gene TRBJ2-5; weak D call: TRBD1 (6 bases). The J call may be in error: the DNA end matches TRBJ2-7 better. From germline, CDR1 is MNHEY and CDR2 SMNVEV (reference sequence). There are 15 residues in the CDR3.

Note on this clone: A junction end diverges from the germline sequence, so it may reflect a read error. This chain connects TRBV29-1 to TRBJ2-7; TRBD2 matches at 11 bases. This CDR3 comprises 17 residues. Germline V CDR1 and CDR2: SQVTM, ANQGSEA. The CDR3 DNA follows: TGCAGCGTTGAGGAGACCCTAGCGGGAGGAACCTCCCACGAGCAGTACTTC. Its protein is CSVEETLAGGTSHEQYF.

This clone was picked up one time. This sequence joins TRBV28 and TRBJ1-1, with a tentative D call TRBD1 (6 bases). This CDR3 comprises 13 residues. Germline CDR1 is MDHEN and CDR2 is SYDVKM. Between the trimmed V and J ends, which lost 5 bases and 5 bases, there was a span of 12 bases. CDR3 sequence: CASSPIGGTEAFF. The CDR3 DNA is TGTGCCAGCAGTCCCATAGGGGGGACTGAAGCTTTCTTT.

The V call is TRBV9, the J call TRBJ2-2; 7 nucleotides align to TRBD1. V dropped 3 bases and J dropped 0; count of bases not matched to a gene: 5. The CDR3 covers 16 residues. Germline CDR1 and CDR2: SGDLS and YYNGEE. As DNA, the CDR3 is TGTGCCAGCAGCGCCTCGGGGACAGCGAACACCGGGGAGCTGTTTTTT. It codes for CASSASGTANTGELFF.